Below, 18 T cell receptor beta chains from the same sample are listed, as sequenced in a study of T cell responses to AZD1222 COVID-19 vaccine. TCRdb keeps only in-frame clones here, not all; method: immunoSEQ multiplex PCR. The sample records 80,000 to 100,000 clones, approximately 92% being singletons. The specimen comprised peripheral blood, sampled on day 0 of AZD1222 vaccination. These receptors all come from an adult in good health.

This chain uses TRBV19 with TRBJ1-5; D gene uncertain. This CDR3 comprises 13 residues. Germline CDR1 LNHDA, CDR2 SQIVND (reference sequence). Trimming pared 4 bases from V and 3 bases from J, leaving 7 bases between. CDR3 DNA sequence: TGTGCCAGTAGTAACCGGATCAATCAGCCCCAGCATTTT. Residues: CASSNRINQPQHF.

The CDR3 sequence: CASRKPGQGDNEQFF. The CDR3 nucleotides are TGCGCCAGCAGGAAACCGGGACAGGGGGACAATGAGCAGTTCTTC. V and J are TRBV10-2 and TRBJ2-1; 11 positions agree with TRBD1. CDR3 length equals 15 residues. The V gene's germline CDR1 is WSHSY and CDR2 SAAADI. V was clipped by 6 bases and J by 5 bases; unmatched bases: 6.

V gene TRBV2 combines with J gene TRBJ2-3; D not resolved. The CDR3 length is 12 residues. Looked up from germline, CDR1 is SNHLY and CDR2 is FYNNEI. Between the trimmed V and J ends, which lost 6 bases and 2 bases, there was a span of 6 bases. As DNA, the CDR3 is TGTGCCAGCAGCCTGATCACAGATACGCAGTATTTT. Translated, it gives CASSLITDTQYF.

The V call is TRBV28, the J call TRBJ2-7, with D perhaps being TRBD1 or TRBD2 (5 bases each). This CDR3 region has 13 residues. Germline values: CDR1 MDHEN, CDR2 SYDVKM. V lost 2 bases, J lost 6 bases, and 11 bases lay in between. For the CDR3, the DNA is TGTGCCAGCAGTTTAGGGGGATCCCTCGAGCAGTACTTC. Translated, it gives CASSLGGSLEQYF.

In nucleotides, the CDR3 is TGTGCCAGCAGTTTACGGGGGGTGGGCACAGATACGCAGTATTTT. This encodes CASSLRGVGTDTQYF. The V and J genes are TRBV27 and TRBJ2-3; 7 bases map to TRBD2. The V and J ends lost 2 bases and 1 base, in that order; junction bases with no gene match: 3. Germline V lookup: CDR1 MNHEY, CDR2 SMNVEV (reference sequence). CDR3 length: 15 residues.

This clone was seen a handful of times. The CDR3 DNA reads TGTGCCACCAGTGATTTCGCGGCTAGCGGGGACAATGAGCAGTTCTTC. Translation: CATSDFAASGDNEQFF. This rearrangement joins TRBV24-1 to TRBJ2-1; 9 bases map to TRBD2. Per the germline V gene, CDR1 is KGHDR and CDR2 is SFDVKD. The CDR3 has 16 amino acids. The trim removed 1 base at V and 5 bases at J, leaving 5 bases unmatched.

The chain carries TRBV18 and TRBJ1-4, with D perhaps TRBD1 (5 bases). Germline V lookup: CDR1 KGHSH, CDR2 LQKENI. The CDR3 is 15 residues long. V lost 1 base and J lost 4, with 10 bases in between. The CDR3 DNA reads as TGTGCCAGCTCACCACGGGACGGACTTAATGAAAAACTGTTTTTT. Translation gives CASSPRDGLNEKLFF.

The CDR3 region is CASSILSSGRTDTQYF. CDR3 sequence (DNA): TGTGCCAGTAGTATTTTATCTAGCGGGAGAACAGATACGCAGTATTTT. J is TRBJ2-3 and V is TRBV19; 10 bases fit TRBD2. Trimming removed 3 bases from V and 3 bases from J; junction bases left unmatched: 6. Germline CDR1 is LNHDA and CDR2 is SQIVND (reference sequence). The CDR3 covers 16 residues. Full variable domain (rest looked up from reference TRBV19 and TRBJ2-3): DGGITQSPKYLFRKEGQNVTLSCEQNLNHDAMYWYRQDPGQGLRLIYYSQIVNDFQKGDIAEGYSVSREKKESFPLTVTSAQKNPTAFYLCASSILSSGRTDTQYFGPGTRLTVL.

This sequence joins TRBV28 and TRBJ2-3; 10 bases match TRBD2. This CDR3 comprises 13 residues. Germline V CDR1 and CDR2: MDHEN, SYDVKM. V lost 5 bases, J lost 4 bases, and 0 bases stayed unmatched. This chain's CDR3 is CASSLAGADTQYF. CDR3 coding DNA: TGTGCCAGCAGTCTAGCGGGAGCAGATACGCAGTATTTT.

This chain connects TRBV7-2 to TRBJ2-7; D gene unclear. Germline CDR1 reads SGHTA; CDR2 reads FQGNSA. V was shortened by 5 bases and J by 2 bases, with 10 bases between the two germline ends. This CDR3 contains 13 residues. In DNA form, the CDR3 reads TGTGCCAGCAGCCCCCAGGCCGCCTACGAGCAGTACTTC. It translates to CASSPQAAYEQYF.

This clone showed up just a few times. The chain is built from TRBV2 and TRBJ2-7; D possibly matches TRBD1 or TRBD2 (6 bases each). The V and J ends lost 3 bases and 3 bases respectively, with 12 bases between them. CDR3 length equals 14 residues. CDR1 SNHLY and CDR2 FYNNEI come from the germline V gene. This CDR3 is CASSDAGHFYEQYF. DNA for the CDR3: TGTGCCAGCAGTGATGCGGGACACTTCTACGAGCAGTACTTC.

This clone appeared a single time. The rearrangement joins TRBV5-1 to TRBJ1-3; 7 bases match TRBD1. The CDR3 has 18 residues. Germline trimming cut 0 bases from V and 0 bases from J; bases unmatched to any gene: 9. The germline V gene has CDR1 SGHRS and CDR2 YFSETQ. CDR3 nucleotides: TGCGCCAGCAGCTTGGCCCCGGTCAGGGGGAACTCTGGAAACACCATATATTTT. Residues: CASSLAPVRGNSGNTIYF.

The sample holds a few counts of this clone. The V call is TRBV24-1, the J call TRBJ2-7, with D perhaps being TRBD1 or TRBD2 (5 bases each). The germline V gene encodes CDR1 KGHDR and CDR2 SFDVKD. V gave up 3 bases and J gave up 7 bases, with 18 bases separating them. The CDR3 is made up of 15 amino acids. The CDR3 here is CATSDPGTPTGEQYF. The DNA of the CDR3 is TGTGCCACCAGTGATCCCGGGACCCCCACGGGGGAGCAGTACTTC.

CDR3 residues: CATSRDQRRNQPQHF. In nucleotides, the CDR3 is TGTGCCACCAGCAGAGATCAAAGACGTAATCAGCCCCAGCATTTT. The chain has TRBV15 and TRBJ1-5; D remains ambiguous. V gave up 0 bases and J gave up 4 bases, with 10 bases separating them. This CDR3 has 15 residues. Germline CDR1 and CDR2: LNHNV and YYDKDF (reference sequence). The variable domain in full, completed from reference TRBV15 and TRBJ1-5, reads DAMVIQNPRYQVTQFGKPVTLSCSQTLNHNVMYWYQQKSSQAPKLLFHYYDKDFNNEADTPDNFQSRRPNTSFCFLDIRSPGLGDTAMYLCATSRDQRRNQPQHFGDGTRLSIL.

The chain is built from TRBV27 and TRBJ2-2; 8 bases match TRBD2. This CDR3 spans 15 amino acids. Germline trimming cut 2 bases from V and 3 bases from J; bases unmatched to any gene: 2. Looked up from germline, CDR1 is MNHEY and CDR2 is SMNVEV (reference sequence). The CDR3 DNA reads as TGTGCCAGCAGTTTAACAGCGGGGGACACCGGGGAGCTGTTTTTT. Residues: CASSLTAGDTGELFF.

The chain uses TRBV28 and TRBJ2-3, with no clear D. This CDR3 region has 12 residues. V was cut by 5 bases and J by 7 bases, with 10 bases left in between. In germline, CDR1 is MDHEN, CDR2 SYDVKM. The CDR3 is CASSLSRNTQYF. CDR3 DNA: TGTGCCAGCAGTCTCTCACGAAATACGCAGTATTTT.

The table lists this clone with a count of one. The rearrangement joins TRBV19 to TRBJ2-1, with D perhaps TRBD1 or TRBD2 (6 bases each). The CDR3 is 12 residues long. The V and J ends lost 5 bases and 14 bases respectively, with 16 bases between them. The germline CDR1 and CDR2 sequences are LNHDA and SQIVND (reference sequence). This CDR3 is CASSEGGQSEFF. CDR3 coding DNA: TGTGCCAGTAGTGAGGGGGGCCAATCGGAGTTCTTC.

This rearrangement joins TRBV5-5 to TRBJ1-4; weak D call: TRBD1 (5 bases). CDR1 is SGHKS and CDR2 is YYEKEE in the germline V gene (reference sequence). V was clipped by 0 bases and J by 8 bases, with 17 bases between them. The CDR3 totals 16 residues. CDR3 bases: TGTGCCAGCAGCTTGGTGCCGGGGTGGGCAGGGGAAAAACTGTTTTTT. It yields the protein CASSLVPGWAGEKLFF.